This TCR beta chain comes out of a study of control samples from healthy donors and cancer patients. Here immunoSEQ multiplex PCR was the method, and the copy in TCRdb shows in-frame clones only, minus some. The sample holds tens of thousands of clones; 84% are singletons and the top ten take about 14%. Looked up from germline, CDR1 is SGHNT and CDR2 is YYREEE (reference sequence). CDR3 length: 15 amino acids. Trimming cost V 4 bases and J 0 bases, with 12 bases left between them. The sample was blood. V gene TRBV5-4 combines with J gene TRBJ2-3; TRBD2 might be the D (6 bases). The source of this sequence is a man between 45 and 60 years old in good health. DNA for the CDR3: TGTGCCAGCAGCATAACCGGGACTAGCACAGATACGCAGTATTTT. It encodes CASSITGTSTDTQYF.